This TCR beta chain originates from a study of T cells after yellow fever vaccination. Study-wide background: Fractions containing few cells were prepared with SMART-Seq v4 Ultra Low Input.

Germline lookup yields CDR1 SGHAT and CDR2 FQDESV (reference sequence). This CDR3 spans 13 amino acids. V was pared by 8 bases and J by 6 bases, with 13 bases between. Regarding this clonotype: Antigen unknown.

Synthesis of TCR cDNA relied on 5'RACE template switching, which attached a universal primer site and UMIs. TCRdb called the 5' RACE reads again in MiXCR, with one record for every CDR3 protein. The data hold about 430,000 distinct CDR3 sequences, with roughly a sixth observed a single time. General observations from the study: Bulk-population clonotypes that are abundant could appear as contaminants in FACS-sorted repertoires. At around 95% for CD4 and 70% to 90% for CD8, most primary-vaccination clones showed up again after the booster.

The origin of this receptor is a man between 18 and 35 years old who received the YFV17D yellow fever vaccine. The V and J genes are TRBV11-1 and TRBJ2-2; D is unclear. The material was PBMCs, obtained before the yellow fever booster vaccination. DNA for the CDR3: TGTGCCAGCCTGGGATGGACCCCCGGGGAGCTGTTTTTT. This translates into CASLGWTPGELFF. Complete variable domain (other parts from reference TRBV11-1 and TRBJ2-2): EAEVAQSPRYKITEKSQAVAFWCDPISGHATLYWYRQILGQGPELLVQFQDESVVDDSQLPKDRFSAERLKGVDSTLKIQPAELGDSAMYLCASLGWTPGELFFGEGSRLTVL.